A single sample gave rise to the 6 T cell receptor beta chains below, sequenced in a study of T cell responses to AZD1222 COVID-19 vaccine. The repertoire was sequenced with immunoSEQ multiplex PCR; TCRdb's copy has only in-frame clones and lacks some. Here the sample spans about 110,000 clones, roughly 90% being singletons. The sequencing used peripheral blood, collected 28 days after the second AZD1222 dose. These receptors were collected from an adult who received the AZD1222 COVID-19 vaccine.

The sample holds one count of this clone. The J gene is TRBJ2-1, the V gene TRBV30; 8 positions match TRBD1. In germline, CDR1 is GTSNPN, CDR2 SVGIG (reference sequence). This CDR3 has 15 residues. With V trimmed by 1 base and J by 5 bases, 7 bases remained unmatched. CDR3 in amino acids: CAWSAGGAGNNEQFF. In nucleotides, the CDR3 is TGTGCCTGGAGTGCAGGGGGCGCGGGTAACAATGAGCAGTTCTTC.

This clone was found once. This rearrangement joins TRBV6-5 to TRBJ1-2; no firm D call. The length of the CDR3 is 14 residues. Per germline, CDR1 MNHEY and CDR2 SVGAGI. Trimming removed 6 bases from V and 4 bases from J, with 15 bases in between. The chain's CDR3 is CASRLLGNLYGYTF. CDR3 sequence (DNA): TGTGCCAGCAGGCTCCTGGGAAACCTCTATGGCTACACCTTC.

This chain connects TRBV7-2 to TRBJ2-1; 7 nucleotides match TRBD1. CDR1 is SGHTA, CDR2 FQGNSA, per germline. V gave up 5 bases and J gave up 4 bases; unmatched junction bases: 11. CDR3 length equals 16 residues. The CDR3 here is CASSGGQEPSYNEQFF. The CDR3 DNA follows: TGTGCCAGCAGCGGCGGACAGGAGCCCTCTTACAATGAGCAGTTCTTC. The complete variable domain, with remaining parts taken from reference TRBV7-2 and TRBJ2-1, reads GAGVSQSPSNKVTEKGKDVELRCDPISGHTALYWYRQSLGQGLEFLIYFQGNSAPDKSGLPSDRFSAERTGGSVSTLTIQRTQQEDSAVYLCASSGGQEPSYNEQFFGPGTRLTVL.

This clone was observed a few times. The J gene is TRBJ2-1, the V gene TRBV29-1; 11 positions agree with TRBD2. V gave up 3 bases and J gave up 8 bases; unmatched junction bases: 6. In germline, CDR1 is SQVTM, CDR2 ANQGSEA. The CDR3 is made up of 14 amino acids. DNA for the CDR3: TGCAGCGTTGATGGGCTAGCGGGGGGAGATGAGCAGTTCTTC. Amino acid sequence: CSVDGLAGGDEQFF.

The J gene is TRBJ2-1, the V gene TRBV2, with TRBD2 identical over 14 bases. Germline lookup yields CDR1 SNHLY and CDR2 FYNNEI. With 6 bases clipped from V and 8 bases from J, the junction kept 9 bases outside the gene matches. CDR3 size: 16 residues. This CDR3 is CASRDRLAGGPHEQFF. The CDR3 coding sequence is TGTGCCAGCAGAGACCGACTAGCGGGGGGGCCTCATGAGCAGTTCTTC. The variable domain in full, completed from reference TRBV2 and TRBJ2-1, reads EPEVTQTPSHQVTQMGQEVILRCVPISNHLYFYWYRQILGQKVEFLVSFYNNEISEKSEIFDDQFSVERPDGSNFTLKIRSTKLEDSAMYFCASRDRLAGGPHEQFFGPGTRLTVL.

The V and J genes are TRBV19 and TRBJ2-2; no reliable D call. The V end lost 9 bases, the J end lost 7 bases, and 15 bases lay between the germline ends. Germline V CDR1 and CDR2: LNHDA, SQIVND (reference sequence). The CDR3 has 13 amino acids. The CDR3 region has the DNA TGTGCCAGCTGGGGAAGTTACATCGGGGAGCTGTTTTTT. It translates to CASWGSYIGELFF.